Each of the 21 T cell receptor beta chains below was sequenced from the same sample in a study of regulatory T cells in long-lasting Graves disease. Documented time point: newly diagnosed GD, antithyroid drugs for less than 3 months. The TCR library used RNA extracted from PBMCs. CDR3-region Arm-PCR and iRepertoire HTBI primers produced the TCR beta libraries. Each CDR3 protein gets one entry after TCRdb re-called the multiplex PCR reads with MiXCR. The top ten hold over 9% of the sample, which has approximately 440,000 distinct CDR3 sequences, about 16% seen once. These records were also assigned to another study, of T cells in Graves' hyperthyroidism and ophthalmopathy.

The specimen comprised peripheral blood mononuclear cells (PBMCs), sampled at new diagnosis, from a patient treated with antithyroid drugs. The receptors were sampled from a man between 40 and 49 years old with Graves disease.

This clonotype was seen many times. The chain has TRBV19 and TRBJ2-5; 10 nucleotides match TRBD2. The CDR3 contains 16 residues. Germline V CDR1 and CDR2: LNHDA, SQIVND (reference sequence). V was pared by 5 bases and J by 4 bases, with 10 bases of the junction left unmatched. This chain's CDR3 is CASSPTSGIFGETQYF. As DNA, the CDR3 is TGTGCCAGTAGTCCAACTAGCGGGATCTTTGGAGAGACCCAGTACTTC.

In this sample, this clonotype turned up a few times. The chain links TRBV29-1 to TRBJ2-7, with D tentatively TRBD2 (6 bases). The CDR3 covers 13 residues. V lost 7 bases, J lost 3 bases, and 16 bases lay in between. Germline V lookup: CDR1 SQVTM, CDR2 ANQGSEA. The CDR3 nucleotides are TGCAGCGCTACGGGGAGGTTCCTCTACGAGCAGTACTTC. This gives the protein CSATGRFLYEQYF.

This clonotype has more than one count but fewer than ten. This chain joins TRBV9 and TRBJ2-1, with TRBD1 matching over 10 bases. The CDR3 covers 15 residues. Germline lookup yields CDR1 SGDLS and CDR2 YYNGEE. After removal of 0 bases from V and 3 bases from J, the junction contained 0 bases not matched to a gene. CDR3 DNA sequence: TGTGCCAGCAGCGTAGGGACAGGGGGCTACAATGAGCAGTTCTTC. This sequence encodes CASSVGTGGYNEQFF.

This clonotype was found many times. The chain combines TRBV10-1 with TRBJ2-7, with D perhaps TRBD1 or TRBD2 (5 bases each). The germline gives CDR1 WNHNN, CDR2 SYGVQD (reference sequence). Trimming took off 7 bases at V and 4 bases at J, with 17 bases between the two ends. This CDR3 spans 14 amino acids. CDR3 amino acids: CASIPWDVSYEQYF. Written as DNA, the CDR3 is TGCGCCAGCATACCATGGGACGTGTCATACGAGCAGTACTTC.

This chain links TRBV7-2 with TRBJ2-1, with D possibly TRBD2 on 6 matching bases. V was clipped by 2 bases and J by 9 bases, with 17 bases between them. This CDR3 has 15 amino acids. In germline, CDR1 is SGHTA, CDR2 FQGNSA. The CDR3 region is CASSLTSTRGGEQFF. CDR3 sequence (DNA): TGTGCCAGCAGCTTAACCTCGACTAGAGGTGGTGAGCAGTTCTTC.

This clonotype came up many times. The gene calls are TRBV3-1 and TRBJ2-7; 11 positions agree with TRBD2. The CDR3 totals 17 residues. V dropped 4 bases and J dropped 7; count of bases not matched to a gene: 15. Germline CDR1 reads LGHDT; CDR2 reads YNNKEL (reference sequence). CDR3 coding DNA: TGTGCCAGCAGCCTGGGGGCCCCACTAGCGGGAGTATATGAGCAGTACTTC. It encodes CASSLGAPLAGVYEQYF.

The sample holds many counts of this clonotype. The chain couples TRBV7-2 to TRBJ1-2; D not certain. V shed 1 base and J shed 3 bases, with 12 bases lying between them. CDR1 SGHTA and CDR2 FQGNSA come from the germline V gene. CDR3 length equals 15 residues. CDR3 amino acids: CASSLVGTDHYGYTF. The CDR3 DNA reads TGTGCCAGCAGCTTAGTAGGCACGGACCACTATGGCTACACCTTC.

This clonotype was counted between two and nine times. This chain connects TRBV27 to TRBJ2-5; no firm D call. CDR1 and CDR2 from the germline V gene are MNHEY and SMNVEV (reference sequence). V was shortened by 5 bases and J by 5 bases, with 18 bases between the two germline ends. This CDR3 contains 15 residues. The CDR3 DNA sequence: TGTGCCAGCAGTCTCCTCGCCGGTGGTGCGGAGACCCAGTACTTC. This translates into CASSLLAGGAETQYF.

V gene TRBV4-1 combines with J gene TRBJ2-3; no definite D call. CDR1 is MGHRA, CDR2 YSYEKL, per germline. The length of the CDR3 is 16 residues. V lost 4 bases and J 3 bases, leaving 17 bases between the germline ends. The CDR3: CASSPVSDRLTDTQYF. CDR3 DNA sequence: TGCGCCAGCAGCCCAGTATCAGACCGGCTAACAGATACGCAGTATTTT.

The rearrangement joins TRBV9 to TRBJ2-3; possible D gene TRBD2, 6 bases. The CDR3 spans 16 residues. The germline V gene has CDR1 SGDLS and CDR2 YYNGEE. V was trimmed by 4 bases and J by 0 bases, leaving 15 bases between them. The DNA for the CDR3 is TGTGCCAGCAGCCAAGGATGGGGGGAGAGCACAGATACGCAGTATTTT. Protein: CASSQGWGESTDTQYF.

This clonotype was observed at least ten times. The chain employs TRBV2 and TRBJ2-2; TRBD2 agrees at 7 bases. V was pared by 7 bases and J by 1 base, with 6 bases of the junction left unmatched. CDR1 and CDR2 (germline): SNHLY, FYNNEI. This CDR3 is 15 amino acids long. CDR3 sequence (DNA): TGTGCCAGCAACCCTTTAGCGGGGAACACCGGGGAGCTGTTTTTT. It yields the protein CASNPLAGNTGELFF.

This clonotype appeared a few times. The CDR3 region has the DNA TGTGCCAGCAGCATCCCTAATCTGGGAAGTAGCACAGATACGCAGTATTTT. It is translated as CASSIPNLGSSTDTQYF. This chain connects TRBV2 to TRBJ2-3; D is uncertain. The CDR3 has 17 amino acids. CDR1 and CDR2 (germline): SNHLY, FYNNEI. The germline V and J ends were trimmed by 6 bases and 0 bases, with 19 bases remaining between them. Full variable domain (remainder filled in from reference TRBV2 and TRBJ2-3): EPEVTQTPSHQVTQMGQEVILRCVPISNHLYFYWYRQILGQKVEFLVSFYNNEISEKSEIFDDQFSVERPDGSNFTLKIRSTKLEDSAMYFCASSIPNLGSSTDTQYFGPGTRLTVL.

This clonotype was seen repeatedly, ten times or more. The chain combines TRBV20-1 with TRBJ2-5; maybe TRBD1 (6 bases). Trimming took 6 bases from V and 3 from J, leaving 17 bases between them. The CDR3 totals 14 residues. Germline CDR1 DFQATT, CDR2 SNEGSKA (reference sequence). DNA for the CDR3: TGCAGTGCCATTACAGGGTGGGTCGAAGAGACCCAGTACTTC. It translates to CSAITGWVEETQYF.

This clonotype appeared many times. V usage is TRBV13 and J usage is TRBJ2-1; 7 positions agree with TRBD1. Looked up from germline, CDR1 is PRHDT and CDR2 is FYEKMQ (reference sequence). CDR3 length: 15 amino acids. V lost 3 bases and J lost 5; bases outside the gene matches: 7. Written as DNA, the CDR3 is TGTGCCAGCAGCTTCACCGGGACAGTCAACAATGAGCAGTTCTTC. Translation gives CASSFTGTVNNEQFF. Supplemented by reference TRBV13 and TRBJ2-1, the full variable domain reads AAGVIQSPRHLIKEKRETATLKCYPIPRHDTVYWYQQGPGQDPQFLISFYEKMQSDKGSIPDRFSAQQFSDYHSELNMSSLELGDSALYFCASSFTGTVNNEQFFGPGTRLTVL.

This clonotype has just a few counts. The rearrangement uses TRBV24-1 and TRBJ2-1; 13 positions match TRBD2. CDR1 is KGHDR, CDR2 SFDVKD, per germline. The CDR3 totals 17 residues. The V and J ends lost 4 bases and 9 bases, in that order; junction bases with no gene match: 11. The CDR3 coding sequence is TGTGCCACCAGTGACCGTTGGACTAGCGGGAGTTCGGCTGAGCAGTTCTTC. It translates to CATSDRWTSGSSAEQFF.

This clonotype has at least ten counts. The chain couples TRBV28 to TRBJ1-1; TRBD1 is a possible D gene (5 bases). V was trimmed by 10 bases and J by 1 base, leaving 10 bases between them. This CDR3 spans 12 amino acids. Germline V CDR1 and CDR2: MDHEN, SYDVKM. The CDR3 here is CATIQANTEAFF. Here the CDR3 DNA reads TGTGCCACCATACAGGCGAACACTGAAGCTTTCTTT.

This clonotype was observed a handful of times. The chain has TRBV20-1 and TRBJ2-5, with D possibly being TRBD2 (6 bases). The CDR3 contains 15 residues. V was cut by 5 bases and J by 2 bases, with 18 bases left in between. The germline gives CDR1 DFQATT, CDR2 SNEGSKA (reference sequence). CDR3 amino acids: CSAFRGGTFQETQYF. Here the CDR3 DNA reads TGCAGTGCTTTCCGAGGTGGGACTTTTCAAGAGACCCAGTACTTC.

Many counts were recorded for this clonotype. The CDR3 loop reads CASSLGLGYNEQFF. Here the CDR3 DNA reads TGTGCCAGCAGCTTGGGGCTCGGCTACAATGAGCAGTTCTTC. The V call is TRBV27, the J call TRBJ2-1, with D maybe TRBD1 (5 bases). Trimming shortened V by 6 bases and J by 3 bases, and 12 bases separated the two germline ends. Germline loops: CDR1 MNHEY, CDR2 SMNVEV (reference sequence). CDR3 length: 14 residues.

The rearrangement uses TRBV6-1 and TRBJ2-7; 15 bases agree with TRBD2. The CDR3 spans 14 residues. Per germline, CDR1 MNHNS and CDR2 SASEGT. V trimming: 8 bases; J trimming: 6 bases; junction bases outside the gene matches: 5. The CDR3 coding sequence is TGTGCCAGCGGACTAGCGGGAGGGCCGTCCGAGCAGTACTTC. Translating it yields CASGLAGGPSEQYF.

The table lists this clonotype with many counts. The chain has TRBV28 and TRBJ2-4; D is undetermined. CDR1 is MDHEN, CDR2 SYDVKM, per germline. CDR3 size: 13 residues. The ends were cut back, 5 bases at V and 0 bases at J, with 5 bases in the middle. The CDR3 spells CASSTQAKNIQYF. The CDR3 bases are TGTGCCAGCAGTACCCAAGCCAAAAACATTCAGTACTTC.

This clonotype was found many times. The chain carries TRBV2 and TRBJ2-7, with 8 nucleotides matching TRBD2. This CDR3 is 15 amino acids long. V dropped 3 bases and J dropped 4; count of bases not matched to a gene: 8. Germline V gene sequence: CDR1 SNHLY, CDR2 FYNNEI. The CDR3 bases are TGTGCCAGCAGTGATGCGCTAGCGGGTACTTACGAGCAGTACTTC. It is translated as CASSDALAGTYEQYF.